The rows below give T cell receptor beta chains drawn from one sample of a study of chemoradiotherapy in HPV16-positive cancers. Using immunoSEQ multiplex PCR, the repertoire was profiled, and TCRdb retains in-frame clones only, with some absent. The sample yields about 500 clones, roughly 88% seen once. This specimen consisted of tumor tissue, obtained from a patient who underwent chemoradiotherapy. These TCRs come from a human donor with HPV-associated anogenital cancer. CDR3s include the opening cysteine and the closing phenylalanine or tryptophan. The order of the fields is clone size, J gene, CDR3 length, D gene, V gene, CDR3 DNA, CDR3 protein. D genes are given only for firm matches. The size of a clone is reported for some rows only, either as once, few or many, or as a class for expanded clones.

-,TRBJ1-5,15,-,TRBV11-2,TGTGCCAGCAGCTTGGCCGGGGCAAGCAATCAGCCCCAGCATTTT,CASSLAGASNQPQHF
-,TRBJ2-2,13,-,TRBV29-1,TGCAGCGCCGACCAGGGTAACACCGGGGAGCTGTTTTTT,CSADQGNTGELFF
-,TRBJ1-5,12,-,TRBV6-6,TGTGCCAGCAGTCACGACAGAGAAGCCCAGCATTTT,CASSHDREAQHF
-,TRBJ2-7,15,-,TRBV10-3,TGTGCCATCAGTGAGTCATTAGGGGCGACCTACGAGCAGTACTTC,CAISESLGATYEQYF
-,TRBJ2-7,16,-,TRBV4-3,TGCGCCAGCAGCCAAGATCGGGGCCTAGACAGCTACGAGCAGTACTTC,CASSQDRGLDSYEQYF
-,TRBJ2-5,14,TRBD2,TRBV6-1,TGTGCCAGCGGCGGACTAGCGGGGCAAGAGACCCAGTACTTC,CASGGLAGQETQYF
-,TRBJ1-2,15,-,TRBV5-1,TGCGCCAGCAGCTTGTCCCGGGGTCCGCGTGATGGCTACACCTTC,CASSLSRGPRDGYTF
few,TRBJ2-1,11,TRBD2,TRBV9,TGTGCCAGCAGCGCTAGCGGAGAGCAGTTCTTC,CASSASGEQFF
-,TRBJ2-2,15,-,TRBV29-1,TGCAGCGTCCCTCAGGGCAGACCGGGCACCGGGGAGCTGTTTTTT,CSVPQGRPGTGELFF
-,TRBJ2-2,16,TRBD1,TRBV7-3,TGTGCCAGCAGCTTGCAGGACAGGGGCTACACCGGGGAGCTGTTTTTT,CASSLQDRGYTGELFF
-,TRBJ2-2,15,-,TRBV5-1,TGCGCCAGCAGCGGGGGGACAGTGAACACCGGGGAGCTGTTTTTT,CASSGGTVNTGELFF
-,TRBJ2-3,15,TRBD1,TRBV5-1,TGCGCCAGCAGCTTGGGGGACAGGGGCACAGATACGCAGTATTTT,CASSLGDRGTDTQYF
-,TRBJ1-6,15,-,TRBV6-5,TGTGCCAGCAGTTACTCTGGCAGGGGTGATTCACCCCTCCACTTT,CASSYSGRGDSPLHF
-,TRBJ1-5,15,-,TRBV7-9,TGTGCCAGCAGCGCAACCGGGGGCGGGGATCAGCCCCAGCATTTT,CASSATGGGDQPQHF
-,TRBJ1-2,14,-,TRBV7-9,TGTGCCAGCAGGACGGGACGGAACAACTATGGCTACACCTTC,CASRTGRNNYGYTF
-,TRBJ1-3,15,-,TRBV28,TGTGCCAGCAGTCAAACAGGCGTCTCTGGAAACACCATATATTTT,CASSQTGVSGNTIYF
-,TRBJ1-2,13,-,TRBV5-4,TGTGCCAGCAGCTTTGTACAGGGCGCCGGCTACACCTTC,CASSFVQGAGYTF
-,TRBJ2-1,15,TRBD1,TRBV9,TGTGCCAGCAGCCCGAGACAGGGAGCCCTCAATGAGCAGTTCTTC,CASSPRQGALNEQFF
few,TRBJ2-3,17,TRBD1,TRBV4-1,TGCGCCAGCAGCAATCATTTGGACAGGGCTAGCACAGATACGCAGTATTTT,CASSNHLDRASTDTQYF
-,TRBJ1-2,15,-,TRBV27,TGTGCCAGCAGTTCCGCGGGGGGAGGACCTTATGGCTACACCTTC,CASSSAGGGPYGYTF